This T cell receptor (beta chain) was obtained from a study of vaccination effects on CD4 cells after COVID-19. Turning to the study itself: Each participant received a vaccine that was either BNT162b2 or mRNA-1273, given as two doses. Whole-study findings and limits: The study got few convalescent patients and did not collect any early post-infection timepoints. Infection- and vaccine-induced clones contracted markedly late after vaccination.

CDR1 and CDR2 from the germline V gene are SGHNT and YYREEE (reference sequence). Trimming removed 4 bases from V and 5 bases from J; junction bases left unmatched: 7. The CDR3 contains 15 residues. About this clone: What it recognizes is unknown.

This table comes from immunoSEQ multiplex PCR, and its TCRdb copy is limited to in-frame clones, with some not included. The sample lists about 41,000 clones, roughly 70% seen once, with approximately 24% in the top ten. Expansion of antigen-specific CD4+ T cells with viral peptide pools was carried out by the ViraFEST assay before sequencing. Having been cultured for less than 12 days, the cells underwent CD4+ T cell isolation. Vaccinated participants had no history of SARS-CoV-2 infection and tested negative for nucleocapsid antibodies. The receptor comes from a human donor who received a COVID-19 vaccine. The chain has TRBV5-4 and TRBJ2-1, with TRBD2 matching 9 bases. Sequenced material: CD4+ T cells from PBMCs cultured with HCoV-OC43 spike peptides, taken before COVID-19 vaccination. The subset is: HCoV-OC43 spike overlapping peptide pool stimulation. This chain's CDR3 is CASSLGGTSNNEQFF. DNA for the CDR3: TGTGCCAGCAGCCTGGGTGGGACTAGCAACAATGAGCAGTTCTTC.